These 10 T cell receptor beta chains were sequenced from one sample in a study of blood T cell repertoires in COVID-19. Sequenced by immunoSEQ multiplex PCR; TCRdb stores in-frame clones only, minus some. The table includes just over 50,000 clones, more than 75% detected once. The sample consisted of peripheral blood. Source of these receptors: a man between 65 and 80 years old with acute or convalescent COVID-19.

The chain couples TRBV14 to TRBJ2-3; weak D call: TRBD2 (5 bases). The V and J ends lost 1 base and 2 bases respectively, with 13 bases between them. The CDR3 covers 16 residues. CDR1 and CDR2 (germline): SGHDN, FVKESK. The CDR3 nucleotides are TGTGCCAGCAGCCAAGTTGGGGTGCGGGCCACAGATACGCAGTATTTT. Protein: CASSQVGVRATDTQYF.

V is TRBV6-5 and J is TRBJ1-2, with TRBD1 matching over 7 bases. Germline CDR1 MNHEY, CDR2 SVGAGI. This CDR3 comprises 13 residues. V was pared by 7 bases and J by 9 bases, with 11 bases of the junction left unmatched. CDR3 region: CASKYDRAESYTF. Here the CDR3 DNA reads TGTGCCAGCAAATATGACAGGGCAGAGAGCTACACCTTC.

The chain carries TRBV9 and TRBJ2-3; D uncertain. V was cut by 7 bases and J by 6 bases, with 9 bases left in between. The CDR3 extends over 11 amino acids. Germline CDR1 is SGDLS and CDR2 is YYNGEE. CDR3 amino acids: CASARADTQYF. The CDR3 coding sequence is TGTGCCAGCGCCCGAGCGGATACGCAGTATTTT. Based on the CDR3 plus reference TRBV9 and TRBJ2-3, the full variable domain is DSGVTQTPKHLITATGQRVTLRCSPRSGDLSVYWYQQSLDQGLQFLIQYYNGEERAKGNILERFSAQQFPDLHSELNLSSLELGDSALYFCASARADTQYFGPGTRLTVL.

The chain has TRBV2 and TRBJ2-3; 10 nucleotides match TRBD2. The CDR3 extends over 16 amino acids. Germline assignment: CDR1 SNHLY and CDR2 FYNNEI. The J segment lost 7 bases and the V segment lost 6 bases, leaving 13 bases of the junction unmatched. CDR3 sequence (DNA): TGTGCCAGCAGCCAAGGACTAGCGGTAAGAAGTAATACGCAGTATTTT. Translated: CASSQGLAVRSNTQYF.

The CDR3 sequence is CSVSDRVGYNEQFF. In DNA form, the CDR3 reads TGCAGCGTTTCCGACAGGGTGGGGTACAATGAGCAGTTCTTC. The chain combines TRBV29-1 with TRBJ2-1; TRBD1 agrees at 7 bases. The CDR3 totals 14 residues. The germline V gene encodes CDR1 SQVTM and CDR2 ANQGSEA. V shed 5 bases, J shed 4 bases, and the junction held 8 bases outside the gene matches.

The chain uses TRBV6-1 and TRBJ1-4; 8 nucleotides match TRBD1. This CDR3 region has 16 residues. J was trimmed by 6 bases and V by 4 bases; bases with no gene match: 10. Germline CDR1 and CDR2: MNHNS and SASEGT. Written as DNA, the CDR3 is TGTGCCAGCAGTGTGAGGACAGGGACCGGGGATGAAAAACTGTTTTTT. As protein: CASSVRTGTGDEKLFF.

The rearrangement links TRBV12-3 or TRBV12-4 to TRBJ2-1; 8 nucleotides line up with TRBD1. The V and J ends lost 6 bases and 6 bases, in that order; junction bases with no gene match: 4. The CDR3 runs 13 residues. The CDR3 sequence is CASRDTGGNEQFF. In DNA, the CDR3 is TGTGCCAGCAGGGACACAGGGGGCAATGAGCAGTTCTTC.

The chain joins TRBV21-1 to TRBJ1-4. TRBV21-1 is designated a pseudogene. The CDR3 totals 14 residues. The CDR3 DNA reads TGTGCCAGCAGCAAAGTAGGCAGAGGGGAAAAACTGTTTTTT. This sequence encodes CASSKVGRGEKLFF.

The chain is built from TRBV30 and TRBJ1-2; TRBD1 agrees at 8 bases. Germline CDR1 reads GTSNPN; CDR2 reads SVGIG (reference sequence). This CDR3 is 16 amino acids long. Unmatched junction bases numbered 13, after V lost 3 bases and J lost 4 bases. The CDR3 protein is CAWRAVTGDGTYGYTF. The CDR3 DNA reads as TGTGCCTGGAGGGCCGTGACAGGGGACGGGACCTATGGCTACACCTTC.

The rearrangement uses TRBV7-2 and TRBJ2-1; 13 bases line up with TRBD2. The junction had 12 bases not matched to a gene; V was cut back by 5 bases and J by 8 bases. CDR3 length equals 17 residues. Germline V gene data show CDR1 as SGHTA and CDR2 as FQGNSA. The CDR3 region has the DNA TGTGCCAGCAGCCAGGGGTGGACTAGCGGGAGTAGTGATGAGCAGTTCTTC. It translates to CASSQGWTSGSSDEQFF.